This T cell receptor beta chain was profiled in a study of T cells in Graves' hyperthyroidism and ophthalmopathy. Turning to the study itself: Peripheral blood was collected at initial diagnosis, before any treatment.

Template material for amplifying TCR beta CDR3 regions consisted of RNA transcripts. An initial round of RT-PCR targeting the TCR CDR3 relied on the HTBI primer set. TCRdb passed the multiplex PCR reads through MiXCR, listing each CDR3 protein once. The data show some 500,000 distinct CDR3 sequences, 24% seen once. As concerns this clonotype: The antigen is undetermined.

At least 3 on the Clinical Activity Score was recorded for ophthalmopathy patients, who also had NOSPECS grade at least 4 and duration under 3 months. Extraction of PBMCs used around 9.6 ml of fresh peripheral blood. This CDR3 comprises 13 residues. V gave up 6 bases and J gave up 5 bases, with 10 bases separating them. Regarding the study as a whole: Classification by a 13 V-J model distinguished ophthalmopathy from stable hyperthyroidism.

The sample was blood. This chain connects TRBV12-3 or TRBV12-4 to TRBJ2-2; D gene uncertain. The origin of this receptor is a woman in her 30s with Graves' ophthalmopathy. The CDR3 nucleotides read TGTGCCAGCAGGAGACGGTGGACCGGGGAGCTGTTTTTT. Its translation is CASRRRWTGELFF.